What follows are 4 T cell receptor beta chains derived from one specimen sequenced in a study of cytomegalovirus exposure and HLA in healthy donors. PCR used 60 Vbeta primers and 13 Jbeta primers. TCRdb's table, derived via immunoSEQ multiplex PCR, lists solely in-frame clones and lacks some. The sample includes about 270,000 clones, just over 70% of them seen just once. The sequenced sample was PBMCs. Receptors were obtained from a female donor in good health and CMV-seronegative.

The genes are TRBV11-2 and TRBJ2-2, with D unresolved. The CDR3 length is 13 residues. V was shortened by 5 bases and J by 2 bases, with 6 bases between the two germline ends. CDR1 is SGHAT, CDR2 FQNNGV, per germline. The CDR3 DNA reads as TGTGCCAGCAGCAGCCGAAACACCGGGGAGCTGTTTTTT. It yields the protein CASSSRNTGELFF. Full variable domain (rest looked up from reference TRBV11-2 and TRBJ2-2): EAGVAQSPRYKIIEKRQSVAFWCNPISGHATLYWYQQILGQGPKLLIQFQNNGVVDDSQLPKDRFSAERLKGVDSTLKIQPAKLEDSAVYLCASSSRNTGELFFGEGSRLTVL.

This clone showed up just a few times. The chain's CDR3 is CASIDRVAPYNEQFF. CDR3 bases: TGTGCCAGTATTGACAGGGTAGCCCCCTACAATGAGCAGTTCTTC. This chain joins TRBV19 and TRBJ2-1, with 7 positions matching TRBD1. V shed 7 bases and J 2 bases; nucleotides not matched to a gene: 8. This CDR3 has 15 amino acids. CDR1 and CDR2 (germline): LNHDA, SQIVND (reference sequence).

This rearrangement joins TRBV6-5 to TRBJ1-5; TRBD1 agrees at 9 bases. V lost 2 bases to trimming and J lost 4 bases; unmatched junction nucleotides: 3. Germline-derived CDR1 and CDR2 are MNHEY and SVGAGI. The CDR3 consists of 15 residues. CDR3 amino acids: CASSYRTGENQPQHF. The CDR3 DNA reads TGTGCCAGCAGTTACAGGACAGGGGAAAATCAGCCCCAGCATTTT.

The chain uses TRBV7-9 and TRBJ2-5; D possibly corresponds to TRBD2 (5 bases). The J call could be wrong; TRBJ2-7 is a better fit for the DNA end. This CDR3 has 14 residues. Germline assignment: CDR1 SEHNR and CDR2 FQNEAQ (reference sequence). In nucleotides, the CDR3 is TGTGCCAGCATTAAAGAATTGGGAGACTACGAGCAGTACTTC. This encodes CASIKELGDYEQYF.